The sample holds a few counts of the clone carrying this TCR beta chain. What it binds is unknown. This record comes from a study of beta chain features in type 1 diabetes. Findings and caveats of the study: The similarity of naive, central memory and Treg TCRB repertoires appeared greater among patients than among healthy donors. Insertions at VDJ junctions were less frequent in type 1 diabetes patients. These patients also deleted more nucleotides at the same junctions. Patients with Type 1 diabetes showed moderately but significantly shorter TCRB CDR3s in all four CD4+ subsets.

CDR3 size: 15 residues. Losses at the gene ends were 1 base for V and 4 bases for J; bases not matched to a gene: 4. Germline V gives CDR1 LGHNT, CDR2 FRNRAP. Reverse transcription of all isolated RNA meant that expressed TCRB transcripts were sequenced. The assay was immunoSEQ multiplex PCR, and TCRdb's table has in-frame clones only and misses some. The sample has about 930,000 clones; under 20% are singletons. This chain uses TRBV12-5 with TRBJ2-5, with TRBD2 matching 9 bases. The receptor's source is a woman aged 18-29 years in good health. Sequenced: naive CD4+ T cells from blood. In DNA, the CDR3 is TGTGCTAGTGGTTTGGGACTAGCGGACAGAGAGACCCAGTACTTC. It yields the protein CASGLGLADRETQYF. The full variable domain, rest sourced from reference TRBV12-5 and TRBJ2-5, is DARVTQTPRHKVTEMGQEVTMRCQPILGHNTVFWYRQTMMQGLELLAYFRNRAPLDDSGMPKDRFSAEMPDATLATLKIQPSEPRDSAVYFCASGLGLADRETQYFGPGTRLLVL.